The rows below give T cell receptor beta chains drawn from one sample of a study of cytomegalovirus exposure and HLA in healthy donors. The protocol was immunoSEQ multiplex PCR, while the TCRdb copy is restricted to in-frame clones and leaves out a portion. The sample carries more than 130,000 clones, approximately 70% recorded once. Input material: PBMCs. The receptors come from a human donor in good health. The conserved cysteine and the conserved F or W are not part of the CDR3 here.

V: TRBV5-1
J: TRBJ2-2
CDR3: ASSKRDTGELF

V: TRBV19
J: TRBJ1-5
CDR3: ATSRLTGSNQPQH

V: TRBV11-1
J: TRBJ2-5
CDR3: ASSSSGGSGTQETQY

V: TRBV5-6
J: TRBJ1-2
CDR3: ASSHTPDRNYGYT

V: TRBV21-1
J: TRBJ2-7
CDR3: ANPFRDNEQY

V: TRBV30
J: TRBJ2-7
CDR3: AWSPPRTSGSYEQY

V: TRBV6-5
J: TRBJ1-3
CDR3: ASMRVNSGNTIY

V: TRBV5-6
J: TRBJ2-7
CDR3: ASSLDRTGGLDEQY

V: TRBV5-1
J: TRBJ1-1
CDR3: ASSFGTGYTEAF

V: TRBV5-5
J: TRBJ1-6
CDR3: ASSLRQASSYNSPLH

V: TRBV4-1
J: TRBJ2-1
CDR3: ASSRTAYNEQF

V: TRBV5-5
J: TRBJ2-4
CDR3: ASSLVADIQY

V: TRBV11-2
J: TRBJ2-2
CDR3: ASSLLAGNTGELF

V: TRBV19
J: TRBJ1-4
CDR3: ASRLYATNEKLF

V: TRBV2
J: TRBJ2-7
CDR3: ASSCPPGQGYEQY